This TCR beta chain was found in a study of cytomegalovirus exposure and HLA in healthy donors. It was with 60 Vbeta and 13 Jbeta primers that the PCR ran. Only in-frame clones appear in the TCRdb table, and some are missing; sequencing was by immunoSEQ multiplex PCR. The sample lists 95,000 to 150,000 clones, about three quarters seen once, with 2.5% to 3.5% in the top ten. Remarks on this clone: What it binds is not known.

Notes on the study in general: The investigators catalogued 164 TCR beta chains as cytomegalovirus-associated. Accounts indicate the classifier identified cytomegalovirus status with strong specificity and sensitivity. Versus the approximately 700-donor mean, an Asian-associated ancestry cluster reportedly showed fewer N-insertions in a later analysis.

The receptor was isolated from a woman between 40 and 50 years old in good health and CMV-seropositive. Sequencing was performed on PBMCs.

The CDR3 region is CASSPSREITNYGYTF. The DNA of the CDR3 is TGTGCCAGCAGCCCTTCCCGGGAAATCACGAACTATGGCTACACCTTC. The V gene is TRBV5-4, the J gene TRBJ1-2; no firm D call. From germline, CDR1 is SGHNT and CDR2 YYREEE (reference sequence). The CDR3 is 16 residues long. V was pared by 4 bases and J by 2 bases, with 18 bases between.